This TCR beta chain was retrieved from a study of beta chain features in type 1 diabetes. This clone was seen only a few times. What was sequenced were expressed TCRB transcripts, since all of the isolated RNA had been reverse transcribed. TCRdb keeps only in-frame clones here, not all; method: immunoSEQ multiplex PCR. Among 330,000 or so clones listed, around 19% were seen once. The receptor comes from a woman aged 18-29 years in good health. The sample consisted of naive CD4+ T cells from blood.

This chain's CDR3 is CATSRGDTNYGYTF. In DNA form, the CDR3 reads TGTGCCACCAGCAGAGGAGACACCAACTATGGCTACACCTTC. The chain combines TRBV15 with TRBJ1-2; no firm D call. The CDR3 spans 14 residues. CDR1 and CDR2 (germline): LNHNV, YYDKDF (reference sequence). Trimming shortened V by 1 base and J by 2 bases, and 8 bases separated the two germline ends.